The 16 T cell receptor beta chains reported below all come from one sample, sequenced in a study of radiotherapy plus CTLA-4 blockade in lung cancer. Profiled with immunoSEQ multiplex PCR; TCRdb holds only in-frame clones, not every one. The sample has tens of thousands of clones, more than 60% seen once. The source material was peripheral blood, sampled from a patient treated with radiotherapy plus ipilimumab. The receptors here all came from a human donor with non-small cell lung cancer who had a partial response to radiotherapy plus ipilimumab.

V and J are TRBV6-5 and TRBJ1-2, with 12 bases fitting TRBD1. The germline CDR1 and CDR2 sequences are MNHEY and SVGAGI. The ends lost 8 bases at V and 7 bases at J; junction bases unmatched: 5. This CDR3 region has 13 residues. The CDR3 DNA follows: TGTGCCAGCTTGGGACAGGGGGCGCGTGGCTACACCTTC. Its translation: CASLGQGARGYTF.

This clone appeared a single time. The rearrangement uses TRBV9 and TRBJ2-7; the match to TRBD1 covers 11 bases. The CDR3 extends over 17 amino acids. The V segment lost 0 bases and the J segment 0 bases; nucleotides outside the gene matches: 5. Germline CDR1 and CDR2: SGDLS and YYNGEE. CDR3 in amino acids: CASSVDFGQGASYEQYF. Here the CDR3 DNA reads TGTGCCAGCAGCGTAGACTTCGGACAGGGGGCCTCCTACGAGCAGTACTTC.

The chain employs TRBV7-8 and TRBJ1-1, with no clear D. Germline CDR1 is SGHVS and CDR2 is FQNEAQ. V was pared by 1 base and J by 3 bases, with 12 bases between. This CDR3 region has 15 residues. The CDR3 sequence is CASSLGQRADTEAFF. The CDR3 DNA is TGTGCCAGCAGCTTAGGGCAGAGGGCAGACACTGAAGCTTTCTTT.

This clone showed up just a few times. This chain uses TRBV6-1 with TRBJ1-4; no definite D call. Germline values: CDR1 MNHNS, CDR2 SASEGT. V shed 3 bases and J shed 4 bases, with 3 bases lying between them. The CDR3 consists of 12 residues. The CDR3 region is CASSDINEKLFF. The DNA for the CDR3 is TGTGCCAGCAGTGACATTAATGAAAAACTGTTTTTT.

The chain joins TRBV29-1 to TRBJ1-4, with TRBD1 matching 7 bases. Germline CDR1 reads SQVTM; CDR2 reads ANQGSEA. CDR3 length: 16 residues. J gave up 5 bases and V 1 base, and 10 bases lay outside the gene matches. CDR3 sequence (DNA): TGCAGCGTTGAAGTTGTGTTAGGGGGCGGGAATGAAAAACTGTTTTTT. Translation gives CSVEVVLGGGNEKLFF. The entire variable domain, with the rest obtained from reference TRBV29-1 and TRBJ1-4, is as follows: SAVISQKPSRDICQRGTSLTIQCQVDSQVTMMFWYRQQPGQSLTLIATANQGSEATYESGFVIDKFPISRPNLTFSTLTVSNMSPEDSSIYLCSVEVVLGGGNEKLFFGSGTQLSVL.

This clone was seen more than once but under ten times. V is TRBV4-1 and J is TRBJ2-5; 8 nucleotides line up with TRBD1. With V trimmed by 2 bases and J by 4 bases, 6 bases remained unmatched. This CDR3 is built from 15 residues. Per the germline V gene, CDR1 is MGHRA and CDR2 is YSYEKL. Here the CDR3 reads CASSQSQGAGETQYF. CDR3 nucleotide sequence: TGCGCCAGCAGCCAAAGTCAGGGGGCTGGAGAGACCCAGTACTTC.

This clone showed up just once. The rearrangement joins TRBV11-1 to TRBJ2-1; 9 bases are a match to TRBD2. Losses at the gene ends were 3 bases for V and 4 bases for J; bases not matched to a gene: 4. Germline-derived CDR1 and CDR2 are SGHAT and FQDESV (reference sequence). This CDR3 is built from 15 residues. Written as DNA, the CDR3 is TGTGCCAGCAGCTTGGCTAGCGGGGATTACAATGAGCAGTTCTTC. Amino acid sequence: CASSLASGDYNEQFF.

The V call is TRBV9, the J call TRBJ1-6, with D perhaps matching TRBD1 (6 bases). The CDR3 totals 16 residues. CDR1 SGDLS and CDR2 YYNGEE come from the germline V gene. V was trimmed by 3 bases and J by 5 bases, leaving 15 bases between them. The CDR3 here is CASSGRTAVDNSPLHF. The CDR3 DNA reads as TGTGCCAGCAGCGGGAGGACAGCAGTGGATAATTCACCCCTCCACTTT.

By share of the sample, this clone is medium-sized (0.01 to 0.1%). The chain is built from TRBV2 and TRBJ2-7; TRBD1 is a possible D gene (7 bases). The V gene lost 3 bases and the J gene lost 4 bases, with 13 bases spanning the gap. CDR3 length: 14 amino acids. Germline CDR1 SNHLY, CDR2 FYNNEI. CDR3 region: CASSDGRGAYEQYF. The CDR3 coding sequence is TGTGCCAGCAGTGACGGCAGGGGGGCATACGAGCAGTACTTC.

In this sample, this clone turned up a few times. The chain has TRBV10-3 and TRBJ2-1; 12 bases align to TRBD2. The germline gives CDR1 ENHRY, CDR2 SYGVKD. Trimming cost V 9 bases and J 7 bases; bases outside gene matches: 7. The CDR3 covers 14 residues. The CDR3 DNA reads as TGTGCCATTACTAGCGGGGGGCCGGGGAATGAGCAGTTCTTC. It codes for CAITSGGPGNEQFF.

The V call is TRBV6-5, the J call TRBJ2-7, with 8 bases that match TRBD1. CDR3 length: 13 amino acids. CDR1 is MNHEY, CDR2 SVGAGI, per germline. J was trimmed by 3 bases and V by 5 bases; bases with no gene match: 3. The CDR3 nucleotides read TGTGCCAGCAGTACCGGGACAGGCTACGAGCAGTACTTC. Its protein is CASSTGTGYEQYF.

This clone came up a few times. The chain combines TRBV5-6 with TRBJ1-5; D unclear. Germline assignment: CDR1 SGHDT and CDR2 YYEEEE. V shed 2 bases and J shed 5 bases, with 11 bases lying between them. The CDR3 totals 14 residues. CDR3 bases: TGTGCCAGCAGCTTAATACAGTCGGATCAGCCCCAGCATTTT. Protein sequence: CASSLIQSDQPQHF. Full variable domain (outside the CDR3, taken from reference TRBV5-6 and TRBJ1-5): DAGVTQSPTHLIKTRGQQVTLRCSPKSGHDTVSWYQQALGQGPQFIFQYYEEEERQRGNFPDRFSGHQFPNYSSELNVNALLLGDSALYLCASSLIQSDQPQHFGDGTRLSIL.

This clone was counted a few times. The rearrangement joins TRBV15 to TRBJ2-3; D is ambiguous. Deletions cut 1 base from V and 2 bases from J, with 7 bases between. The CDR3 contains 14 residues. CDR1 is LNHNV, CDR2 YYDKDF, per germline (reference sequence). The CDR3 DNA reads as TGTGCCACCAGCAGAGGACTTAACACAGATACGCAGTATTTT. As protein: CATSRGLNTDTQYF.

The chain recombines TRBV28 with TRBJ1-1; 7 nucleotides line up with TRBD1. V lost 6 bases, J lost 0 bases, and 4 bases stayed unmatched. The CDR3 totals 14 residues. The germline CDR1 and CDR2 sequences are MDHEN and SYDVKM. For the CDR3, the DNA is TGTGCCAGCAGAGAACAGGGGTTGAACACTGAAGCTTTCTTT. Translation gives CASREQGLNTEAFF.

In regard to this clone: One end of the junction fails to match germline, which may point to a read error. The same CDR3 arises from other DNA sequences in this sample as well. This sequence joins TRBV6-1 and TRBJ1-1; D unresolved. The V gene's germline CDR1 is MNHNS and CDR2 SASEGT. The CDR3 is 11 amino acids. CDR3 amino acids: CASSEILEAFF. The CDR3 bases are TGCGCCAGCAGTGAGATCCTAGAAGCTTTCTTT.

In this sample, this clone turned up a few times. This chain links TRBV10-1 with TRBJ2-6; tentatively, D is TRBD2 (5 bases). Deletions cut 4 bases from V and 0 bases from J, with 10 bases between. Germline V gene sequence: CDR1 WNHNN, CDR2 SYGVQD (reference sequence). The CDR3 runs 16 residues. CDR3 sequence reads: CASSGPGGSGANVLTF. CDR3 DNA sequence: TGCGCCAGCAGTGGACCCGGAGGCTCTGGGGCCAACGTCCTGACTTTC.